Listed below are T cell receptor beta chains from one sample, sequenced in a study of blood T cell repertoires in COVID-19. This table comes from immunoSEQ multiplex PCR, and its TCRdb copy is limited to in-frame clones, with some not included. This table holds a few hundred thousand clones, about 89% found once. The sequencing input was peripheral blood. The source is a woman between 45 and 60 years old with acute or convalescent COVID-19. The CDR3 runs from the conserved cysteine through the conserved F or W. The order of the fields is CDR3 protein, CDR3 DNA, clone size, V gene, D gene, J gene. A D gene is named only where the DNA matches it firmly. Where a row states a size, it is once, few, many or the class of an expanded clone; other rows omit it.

CASYSSLTGELFF,TGCGCCAGCTATTCTAGCCTCACCGGGGAGCTGTTTTTT,.,TRBV10-2,.,TRBJ2-2
CASSLDRGREKLFF,TGCGCCAGCAGCTTAGACAGGGGGCGTGAAAAACTGTTTTTT,few,TRBV5-1,TRBD1,TRBJ1-4
CASSELGTGGRQETQYF,TGTGCCAGCAGTGAATTAGGGACAGGGGGCCGGCAAGAGACCCAGTACTTC,.,TRBV25-1,TRBD1,TRBJ2-5
CASSLAGATGSSYNEQFF,TGTGCCAGCAGCTTAGCAGGGGCGACAGGAAGCTCCTACAATGAGCAGTTCTTC,.,TRBV7-2,.,TRBJ2-1
CASSLEGVKDTQYF,TGCGCCAGCAGCTTGGAGGGAGTTAAAGATACGCAGTATTTT,.,TRBV5-1,.,TRBJ2-3
CASSPAGGQLAGANVLTF,TGCGCCAGCAGCCCCGCGGGGGGGCAGCTAGCTGGGGCCAACGTCCTGACTTTC,.,TRBV5-1,TRBD2,TRBJ2-6
CASSQKLTGGQETQYF,TGCGCCAGCAGCCAAAAGCTGACAGGGGGACAGGAGACCCAGTACTTC,.,TRBV4-3,TRBD1,TRBJ2-5
CATNLDRFSYEQYF,TGTGCCACAAACCTAGACAGGTTCTCCTACGAGCAGTACTTC,.,TRBV2,.,TRBJ2-7
CASSLVLAGGSGELFF,TGTGCCAGCAGCCTCGTTTTAGCGGGAGGTTCCGGGGAGCTGTTTTTT,.,TRBV7-3,TRBD2,TRBJ2-2
CASDPLGQGGNTIYF,TGTGCCAGCGATCCTCTAGGACAGGGAGGAAACACCATATATTTT,.,TRBV18,TRBD1,TRBJ1-3
CATRRGQANTGELFF,TGTGCCACGAGGCGGGGACAGGCAAACACCGGGGAGCTGTTTTTT,once,TRBV10-3,TRBD1,TRBJ2-2
CASSLDLAGGTEAFF,TGTGCCAGCAGCTTAGACCTGGCAGGGGGCACTGAAGCTTTCTTT,.,TRBV7-2,TRBD1,TRBJ1-1
CASSSLGAGGPSREQFF,TGTGCCAGCAGCTCTTTGGGGGCGGGAGGGCCCTCGCGTGAGCAGTTCTTC,.,TRBV5-5,TRBD2,TRBJ2-1
CASSLSGSNEQYF,TGTGCCAGCAGCTTGAGCGGGAGTAACGAGCAGTACTTC,.,TRBV5-4,TRBD2,TRBJ2-7
CASSDGTSGRVAFGAYNEQFF,TGTGCCAGCAGCGACGGGACTAGCGGGAGGGTCGCTTTCGGTGCCTACAATGAGCAGTTCTTC,.,TRBV7-4,TRBD2,TRBJ2-1
CASRKGGSDYGYTF,TGTGCCAGCAGGAAAGGGGGTAGCGACTATGGCTACACCTTC,.,TRBV6-5,.,TRBJ1-2
CASSQVTGGGEKLFF,TGTGCCAGCAGCCAGGTAACAGGGGGAGGTGAAAAACTGTTTTTT,.,TRBV3-1/TRBV3-2,TRBD1,TRBJ1-4
CAADREGNQPQHF,TGTGCCGCTGACAGGGAGGGCAATCAGCCCCAGCATTTT,.,TRBV30,TRBD1,TRBJ1-5
CASSPGTGSYEQYF,TGTGCCAGCAGCCCCGGGACAGGGTCCTACGAGCAGTACTTC,once,TRBV7-3,TRBD1,TRBJ2-7
CASSAGTSGSTDTQYF,TGTGCCAGCAGCGCCGGGACTAGCGGTAGCACAGATACGCAGTATTTT,.,TRBV11-3,TRBD2,TRBJ2-3
CSVEGGRSYGYTF,TGCAGCGTTGAGGGGGGAAGGAGCTATGGCTACACCTTC,.,TRBV29-1,.,TRBJ1-2
CASSLSRATSTDTQYF,TGTGCCAGCAGCTTAAGCAGGGCAACTAGCACAGATACGCAGTATTTT,.,TRBV7-2,.,TRBJ2-3
CASSPARVGGYTF,TGTGCCAGCAGTCCGGCCAGGGTCGGAGGCTACACCTTC,once,TRBV27,.,TRBJ1-2
CASSLRVNNYGYTF,TGTGCCAGCAGCCTGAGGGTGAATAACTATGGCTACACCTTC,once,TRBV7-9,.,TRBJ1-2
CASSSHRERETQYF,TGTGCCAGCAGCTCGCACAGGGAGAGAGAGACCCAGTACTTC,few,TRBV27,.,TRBJ2-5
CASSAIYSNQPQHF,TGTGCCAGCAGTGCTATATATAGCAATCAGCCCCAGCATTTT,.,TRBV2,.,TRBJ1-5
CAISEVGRAGQPQHF,TGTGCCATCAGTGAGGTGGGCCGCGCAGGTCAGCCCCAGCATTTT,.,TRBV10-3,.,TRBJ1-5
CASSVGGSGEMNTQYF,TGTGCCAGCAGCGTAGGGGGTAGCGGGGAGATGAATACGCAGTATTTT,.,TRBV9,TRBD2,TRBJ2-3
CASSYSPTQLGQYF,TGTGCCAGCAGTTACTCGCCAACCCAACTAGGGCAGTACTTC,.,TRBV6-5,.,TRBJ2-7
CSERTSGRGTDTQYF,TGCAGCGAGCGGACTAGCGGGAGGGGTACAGATACGCAGTATTTT,.,TRBV29-1,TRBD2,TRBJ2-3
CASSIGAGNTIYF,TGTGCCAGTAGTATCGGGGCTGGAAACACCATATATTTT,.,TRBV19,.,TRBJ1-3
CASSITGAGQPQHF,TGCGCCAGCAGCATAACAGGGGCCGGGCAGCCCCAGCATTTT,.,TRBV5-1,TRBD1,TRBJ1-5
CASSEGGTAGNTIYF,TGTGCCAGCAGTGAAGGGGGGACAGCTGGAAACACCATATATTTT,.,TRBV6-1,TRBD1,TRBJ1-3
CASSPSIASATNEKLFF,TGCGCCAGCAGTCCTTCAATAGCCAGTGCAACTAATGAAAAACTGTTTTTT,.,TRBV5-1,.,TRBJ1-4
CASRDRGTNTEAFF,TGTGCCAGCAGGGACAGGGGAACGAACACTGAAGCTTTCTTT,.,TRBV6-6,TRBD1,TRBJ1-1
CASSQGDYYGYTF,TGTGCCAGTAGTCAGGGGGATTACTATGGCTACACCTTC,.,TRBV19,TRBD1,TRBJ1-2
CASSPREGGETQYF,TGTGCCAGCAGTCCGCGCGAGGGAGGAGAGACCCAGTACTTC,.,TRBV5-4,.,TRBJ2-5
CASSAGQGVQPQHF,TGTGCCAGCAGCGCGGGACAGGGAGTTCAGCCCCAGCATTTT,.,TRBV9,TRBD1,TRBJ1-5
CASSLTPGTDEKLFF,TGCGCCAGCAGCTTGACCCCCGGGACAGATGAAAAACTGTTTTTT,.,TRBV5-1,TRBD1,TRBJ1-4
CASSLTGGARDTQYF,TGTGCCAGCAGCTTAACAGGGGGCGCGAGAGATACGCAGTATTTT,.,TRBV7-8,TRBD1,TRBJ2-3
CASSEMGLGGIGYTF,TGTGCCAGCAGTGAAATGGGCCTGGGGGGGATCGGCTACACCTTC,few,TRBV2,.,TRBJ1-2
CASSRLLTGLTYEQYF,TGCGCCAGCAGCCGCCTTTTGACAGGCCTTACCTACGAGCAGTACTTC,.,TRBV4-1,.,TRBJ2-7
CASSWDRVSSYEQYF,TGCGCCAGCAGCTGGGACAGGGTGAGCTCCTACGAGCAGTACTTC,.,TRBV5-1,TRBD1,TRBJ2-7
CASSSLDRVTEAFF,TGTGCCAGCAGCTCCCTGGACAGGGTCACTGAAGCTTTCTTT,.,TRBV9,TRBD1,TRBJ1-1
CSVASPGTEETQYF,TGCAGCGTTGCCTCCCCGGGGACTGAAGAGACCCAGTACTTC,.,TRBV29-1,.,TRBJ2-5